Presented here are 19 T cell receptor beta chains from one specimen sequenced in a study of blood T cell repertoires in COVID-19. Sequenced by immunoSEQ multiplex PCR; TCRdb stores in-frame clones only, minus some. The table shows 130,000 to 150,000 clones, with over 80% occurring only once. Sequenced sample: peripheral blood. These receptors all come from a woman aged 45-65 years with acute or convalescent COVID-19.

The chain has TRBV5-6 and TRBJ1-1, with 9 nucleotides matching TRBD1. Unmatched junction bases numbered 6, after V lost 2 bases and J lost 4 bases. The CDR3 has 15 amino acids. Germline CDR1 is SGHDT and CDR2 is YYEEEE. The CDR3 sequence is CASSLLDRGGTEAFF. CDR3 DNA: TGTGCCAGCAGCTTACTGGACAGGGGCGGCACTGAAGCTTTCTTT. The full variable domain, completed using reference TRBV5-6 and TRBJ1-1, is DAGVTQSPTHLIKTRGQQVTLRCSPKSGHDTVSWYQQALGQGPQFIFQYYEEEERQRGNFPDRFSGHQFPNYSSELNVNALLLGDSALYLCASSLLDRGGTEAFFGQGTRLTVV.

In its sample, this clone was seen once. The rearrangement uses TRBV4-1 and TRBJ1-2; the D gene is possibly TRBD1 (5 bases). The CDR3 length is 12 residues. From germline, CDR1 is MGHRA and CDR2 YSYEKL. The V gene lost 5 bases and the J gene lost 7 bases, with 11 bases spanning the gap. CDR3 bases: TGCGCCAGCAGCGCTCAGGGTTCTGGCTACACCTTC. Translation: CASSAQGSGYTF.

The chain is built from TRBV25-1 and TRBJ1-6, with D hard to call. This CDR3 region has 13 residues. Per germline, CDR1 MGHDK and CDR2 SYGVNS. V was pared by 3 bases and J by 7 bases, with 7 bases between. The chain's CDR3 is CASSERANSPLHF. The CDR3 coding sequence is TGTGCCAGCAGTGAGCGTGCCAATTCACCCCTCCACTTT.

The DNA for the CDR3 is TGTGCCAGCTCACCACCTGGGCGACAGGGGGCCTACGAGCAGTACTTC. Translation: CASSPPGRQGAYEQYF. The chain couples TRBV18 to TRBJ2-7; TRBD1 aligns across 9 bases. The J segment lost 2 bases and the V segment lost 0 bases, leaving 5 bases of the junction unmatched. Looked up from germline, CDR1 is KGHSH and CDR2 is LQKENI. The CDR3 is 16 amino acids.

The chain recombines TRBV7-3 with TRBJ1-1; D might be TRBD1 (5 bases). Germline CDR1 reads SGHTA; CDR2 reads FQGTGA. The CDR3 is made up of 13 amino acids. Trimming removed 6 bases at V and 4 bases at J, with 12 bases between. The CDR3 protein is CASRPQESTEAFF. The CDR3, as DNA: TGTGCCAGCAGACCACAGGAATCCACTGAAGCTTTCTTT.

The chain joins TRBV5-1 to TRBJ2-7; 9 nucleotides align to TRBD2. CDR1 is SGHRS and CDR2 is YFSETQ in the germline V gene. J lost 0 bases, V lost 4 bases, and 8 bases had no gene match. CDR3 length equals 16 residues. This CDR3 reads CASSLGASGNSYEQYF. The CDR3 coding sequence is TGCGCCAGCAGCCTGGGGGCTAGCGGGAACTCCTACGAGCAGTACTTC.

This sequence joins TRBV12-3 or TRBV12-4 and TRBJ1-2, with no clear D. V lost 6 bases, J lost 2 bases, and 7 bases lay in between. The CDR3 runs to 12 residues. CDR3 sequence (DNA): TGTGCCAGCAGATACTACAACTATGGCTACACCTTC. Its translation is CASRYYNYGYTF.

The chain combines TRBV9 with TRBJ2-5, with 12 bases that match TRBD2. Looked up from germline, CDR1 is SGDLS and CDR2 is YYNGEE. CDR3 size: 16 residues. After removal of 0 bases from V and 2 bases from J, the junction contained 2 bases not matched to a gene. The CDR3 DNA is TGTGCCAGCAGCGTAGGGACTAGCGGGACGCAAGAGACCCAGTACTTC. It specifies CASSVGTSGTQETQYF.

The chain couples TRBV20-1 to TRBJ2-7; TRBD1 is a possible D gene (5 bases). Germline loops: CDR1 DFQATT, CDR2 SNEGSKA (reference sequence). The CDR3 sequence is 13 residues long. Trimming removed 3 bases from V and 1 base from J, with 10 bases in between. The CDR3 nucleotides are TGCAGTGCTAGTCAGGGCGATTCCTACGAGCAGTACTTC. This codes for CSASQGDSYEQYF.

V usage is TRBV6-1 and J usage is TRBJ1-1; 10 bases are shared with TRBD1. Germline V CDR1 and CDR2: MNHNS, SASEGT. The CDR3 consists of 20 residues. After removal of 3 bases from V and 1 base from J, the junction contained 17 bases not matched to a gene. Here the CDR3 DNA reads TGTGCCAGCAGTGAGGGACAGGGGACGCGGTGGTCCATCGGGAACACTGAAGCTTTCTTT. Translated: CASSEGQGTRWSIGNTEAFF.

This rearrangement joins TRBV6-6 to TRBJ1-1; no clear D. CDR1 MNHNY and CDR2 SVGAGI come from the germline V gene (reference sequence). The length of the CDR3 is 15 residues. The V and J ends lost 0 bases and 0 bases respectively, with 8 bases between them. The CDR3 sequence: CASSYSPGLNTEAFF. The CDR3 bases are TGTGCCAGCAGTTACTCCCCAGGCCTGAACACTGAAGCTTTCTTT.

This rearrangement joins TRBV7-9 to TRBJ2-3, with 8 nucleotides matching TRBD2. V gave up 4 bases and J gave up 3 bases; unmatched junction bases: 3. The CDR3 spans 14 residues. The germline gives CDR1 SEHNR, CDR2 FQNEAQ (reference sequence). Here the CDR3 DNA reads TGTGCCAGCAGCTCCAGCGGGGGAACAGATACGCAGTATTTT. Translating gives CASSSSGGTDTQYF.

The chain carries TRBV7-9 and TRBJ2-2; 11 bases are a match to TRBD2. V dropped 2 bases and J dropped 1; count of bases not matched to a gene: 3. From germline, CDR1 is SEHNR and CDR2 FQNEAQ (reference sequence). There are 17 residues in the CDR3. CDR3: CASSLTGTSGNTGELFF. DNA of the CDR3: TGTGCCAGCAGCTTAACCGGGACTAGCGGGAACACCGGGGAGCTGTTTTTT.

The V call is TRBV11-2, the J call TRBJ2-7; TRBD2 matches at 9 bases. Germline values: CDR1 SGHAT, CDR2 FQNNGV. Germline trimming cut 5 bases from V and 3 bases from J; bases unmatched to any gene: 5. The length of the CDR3 is 14 residues. The chain's CDR3 is CASSRGGGNYEQYF. CDR3 DNA sequence: TGTGCCAGCAGCCGCGGGGGGGGCAACTACGAGCAGTACTTC.

The chain is built from TRBV10-3 and TRBJ2-3; 9 bases are shared with TRBD2. With 10 bases clipped from V and 5 bases from J, the junction kept 13 bases outside the gene matches. There are 15 residues in the CDR3. Germline CDR1 is ENHRY and CDR2 is SYGVKD. CDR3 nucleotide sequence: TGTGCCACTTCCCTAGCGGGGCCTGAGGGAGATACGCAGTATTTT. Translated: CATSLAGPEGDTQYF.

In this sample, this clone turned up once. This rearrangement joins TRBV25-1 to TRBJ2-1, with D tentatively TRBD2 (5 bases). This CDR3 comprises 14 residues. Germline lookup yields CDR1 MGHDK and CDR2 SYGVNS. V was shortened by 2 bases and J by 4 bases, with 9 bases between the two germline ends. CDR3: CASSEMGEYNEQFF. CDR3 in DNA: TGTGCCAGCAGTGAAATGGGAGAATACAATGAGCAGTTCTTC.

The V gene is TRBV6-5, the J gene TRBJ1-4, with D perhaps TRBD1 (5 bases). Trimming left V 1 base short and J 4 bases short, with 7 bases between. The germline CDR1 and CDR2 sequences are MNHEY and SVGAGI. This CDR3 is built from 14 residues. CDR3 region: CASSYWGINEKLFF. CDR3 nucleotides: TGTGCCAGCAGTTACTGGGGCATTAATGAAAAACTGTTTTTT.

V usage is TRBV19 and J usage is TRBJ2-7, with TRBD1 as a possible D gene (6 bases). This CDR3 comprises 15 residues. The V gene's germline CDR1 is LNHDA and CDR2 SQIVND (reference sequence). Trimming pared 5 bases from V and 4 bases from J, leaving 18 bases between. The CDR3 DNA reads as TGTGCCAGTAGTGCCCGGGACACGGTAGGATACGAGCAGTACTTC. Its protein is CASSARDTVGYEQYF.

V usage is TRBV7-9 and J usage is TRBJ2-7, with TRBD1 identical over 7 bases. The CDR3 totals 13 residues. Germline V gives CDR1 SEHNR, CDR2 FQNEAQ (reference sequence). The V segment lost 3 bases and the J segment 3 bases; nucleotides outside the gene matches: 2. The CDR3 nucleotides read TGTGCCAGCAGCTTCGGACAGGTCTACGAGCAGTACTTC. Translated, it gives CASSFGQVYEQYF.